This T cell receptor (beta chain) is from a study of T cells after yellow fever vaccination. CDR1 and CDR2 from the germline V gene are SGHTA and FQGNSA. The CDR3 runs 14 residues. The J segment lost 6 bases and the V segment lost 3 bases, leaving 5 bases of the junction unmatched. Findings and caveats of the study: Repertoires sorted by FACS could include abundant clonotypes that are contaminants from the bulk population. Post-booster repertoires contained most primary-vaccination clones again (about 95% CD4, less than 90% CD8). Peak timing came faster in the weaker secondary response, day 5 versus 15.

A single record per CDR3 protein comes from TCRdb applying MiXCR to the 5' RACE reads. The repertoire has hundreds of thousands of distinct CDR3 sequences, about 6.2% of them found once; the top ten carry approximately 16%. As for this clonotype: The antigen is unknown.

The chain carries TRBV7-2 and TRBJ2-7, with 10 bases matching TRBD1. Sequenced here: PBMCs, sampled 5 days after the yellow fever booster vaccination. This sequence was found in a man aged 25-45 years who received the YFV17D yellow fever vaccine. The CDR3 region is CASSFGTGAGEQYF. The CDR3 coding sequence is TGTGCCAGCAGCTTTGGGACAGGGGCGGGCGAGCAGTACTTC.